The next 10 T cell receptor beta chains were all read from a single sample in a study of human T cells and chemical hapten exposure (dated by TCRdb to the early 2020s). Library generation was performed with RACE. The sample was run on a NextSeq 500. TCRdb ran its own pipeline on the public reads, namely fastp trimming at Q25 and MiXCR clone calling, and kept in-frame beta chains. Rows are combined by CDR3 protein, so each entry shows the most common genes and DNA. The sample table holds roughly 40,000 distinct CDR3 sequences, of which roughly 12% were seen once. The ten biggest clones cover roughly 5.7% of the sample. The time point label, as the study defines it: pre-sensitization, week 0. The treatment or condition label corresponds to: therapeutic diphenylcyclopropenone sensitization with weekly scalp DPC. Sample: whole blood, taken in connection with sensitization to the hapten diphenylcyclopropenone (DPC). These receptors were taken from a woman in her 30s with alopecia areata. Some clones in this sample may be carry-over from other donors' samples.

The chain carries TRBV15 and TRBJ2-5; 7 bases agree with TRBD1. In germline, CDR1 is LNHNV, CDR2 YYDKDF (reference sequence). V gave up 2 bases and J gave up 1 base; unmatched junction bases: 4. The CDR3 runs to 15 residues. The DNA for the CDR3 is TGTGCCACCAGCAGACACAGGGGTGTCCAAGAGACCCAGTACTTC. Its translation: CATSRHRGVQETQYF. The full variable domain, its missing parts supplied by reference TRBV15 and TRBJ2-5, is DAMVIQNPRYQVTQFGKPVTLSCSQTLNHNVMYWYQQKSSQAPKLLFHYYDKDFNNEADTPDNFQSRRPNTSFCFLDIRSPGLGDTAMYLCATSRHRGVQETQYFGPGTRLLVL.

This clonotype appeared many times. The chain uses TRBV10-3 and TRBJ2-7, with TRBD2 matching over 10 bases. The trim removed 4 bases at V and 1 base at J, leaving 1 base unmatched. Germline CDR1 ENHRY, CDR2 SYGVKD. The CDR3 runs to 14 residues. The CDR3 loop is CAISGAGGSYEQYF. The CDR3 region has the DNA TGTGCCATCAGTGGAGCGGGAGGGTCCTACGAGCAGTACTTC.

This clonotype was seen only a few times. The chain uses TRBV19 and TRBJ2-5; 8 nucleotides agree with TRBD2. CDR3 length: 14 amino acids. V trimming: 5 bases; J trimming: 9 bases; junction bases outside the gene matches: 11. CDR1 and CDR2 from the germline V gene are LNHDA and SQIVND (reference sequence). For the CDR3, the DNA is TGTGCCAGTAGTTTGGGGGACTCCGGGAGGGCCCAGTACTTC. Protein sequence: CASSLGDSGRAQYF.

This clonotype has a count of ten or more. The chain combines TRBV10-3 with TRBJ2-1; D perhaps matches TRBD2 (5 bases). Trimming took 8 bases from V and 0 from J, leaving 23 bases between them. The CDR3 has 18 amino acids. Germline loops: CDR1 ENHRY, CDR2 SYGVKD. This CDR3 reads CAIAGPLKRSRSYNEQFF. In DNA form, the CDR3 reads TGTGCCATCGCGGGTCCCTTAAAGCGGTCTCGCTCCTACAATGAGCAGTTCTTC.

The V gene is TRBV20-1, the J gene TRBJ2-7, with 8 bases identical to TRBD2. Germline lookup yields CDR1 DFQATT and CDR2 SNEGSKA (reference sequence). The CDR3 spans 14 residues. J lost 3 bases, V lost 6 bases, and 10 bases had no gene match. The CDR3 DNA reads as TGCAGTGCCAAAAAAAGCGGGAGTCTCTACGAGCAGTACTTC. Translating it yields CSAKKSGSLYEQYF.

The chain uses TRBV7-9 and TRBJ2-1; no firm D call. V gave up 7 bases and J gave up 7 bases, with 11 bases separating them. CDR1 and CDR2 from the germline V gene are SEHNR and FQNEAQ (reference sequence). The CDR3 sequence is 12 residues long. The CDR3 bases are TGTGCCAGCACTAACGGGTGGAATGAGCAGTTCTTC. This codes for CASTNGWNEQFF.

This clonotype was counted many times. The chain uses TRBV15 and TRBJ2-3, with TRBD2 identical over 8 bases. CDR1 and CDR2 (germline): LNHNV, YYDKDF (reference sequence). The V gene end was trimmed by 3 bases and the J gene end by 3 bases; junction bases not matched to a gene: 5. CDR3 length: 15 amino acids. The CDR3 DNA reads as TGTGCCACCAGCAGTGGGCTAGCGGGTACAGATACGCAGTATTTT. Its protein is CATSSGLAGTDTQYF.

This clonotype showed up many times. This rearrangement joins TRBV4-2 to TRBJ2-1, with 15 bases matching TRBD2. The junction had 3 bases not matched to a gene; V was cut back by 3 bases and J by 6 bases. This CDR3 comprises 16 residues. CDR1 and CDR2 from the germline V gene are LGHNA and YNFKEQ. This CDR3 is CASSHPGLAGGNEQFF. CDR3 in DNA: TGTGCCAGCAGCCACCCGGGACTAGCGGGAGGCAATGAGCAGTTCTTC.

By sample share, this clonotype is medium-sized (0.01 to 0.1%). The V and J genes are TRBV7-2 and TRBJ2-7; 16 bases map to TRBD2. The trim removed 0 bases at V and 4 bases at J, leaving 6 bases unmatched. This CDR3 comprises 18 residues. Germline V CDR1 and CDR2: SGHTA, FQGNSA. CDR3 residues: CASSLAGLAGGWSYEQYF. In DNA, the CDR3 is TGTGCCAGCAGCTTAGCGGGACTAGCGGGAGGGTGGAGTTACGAGCAGTACTTC.

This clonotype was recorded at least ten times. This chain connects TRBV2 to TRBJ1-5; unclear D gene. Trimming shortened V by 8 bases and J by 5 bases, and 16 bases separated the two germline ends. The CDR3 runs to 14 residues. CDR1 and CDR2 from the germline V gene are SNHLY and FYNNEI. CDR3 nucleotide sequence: TGTGCCAGCGGCGCGGGGAGGGTTGATCAGCCCCAGCATTTT. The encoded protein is CASGAGRVDQPQHF. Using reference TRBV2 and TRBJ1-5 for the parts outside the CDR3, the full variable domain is EPEVTQTPSHQVTQMGQEVILRCVPISNHLYFYWYRQILGQKVEFLVSFYNNEISEKSEIFDDQFSVERPDGSNFTLKIRSTKLEDSAMYFCASGAGRVDQPQHFGDGTRLSIL.